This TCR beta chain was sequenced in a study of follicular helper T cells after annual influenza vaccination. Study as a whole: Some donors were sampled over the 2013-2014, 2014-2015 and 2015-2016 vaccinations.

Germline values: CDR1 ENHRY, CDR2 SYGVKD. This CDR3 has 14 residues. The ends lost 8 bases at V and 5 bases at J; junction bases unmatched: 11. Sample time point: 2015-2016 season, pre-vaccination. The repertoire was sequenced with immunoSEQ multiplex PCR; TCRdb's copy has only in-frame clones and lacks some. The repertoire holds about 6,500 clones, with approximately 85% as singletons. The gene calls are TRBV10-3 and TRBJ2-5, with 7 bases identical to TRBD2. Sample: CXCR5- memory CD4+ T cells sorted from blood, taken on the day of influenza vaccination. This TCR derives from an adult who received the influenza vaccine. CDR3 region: CAIQPNGRQETQYF. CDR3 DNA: TGTGCCATCCAACCAAACGGGAGGCAGGAGACCCAGTACTTC.